Presented here are 21 T cell receptor beta chains from one specimen sequenced in a study of OX40 agonist ivuxolimab in advanced cancers. TCRdb's table, derived via immunoSEQ multiplex PCR, lists solely in-frame clones and lacks some. This sample yields more than 55,000 clones, of which 86% are seen a single time; around 8.2% belongs to the top ten. This sample comprised CD4+ or CD8+ T cells sorted from blood, obtained in a trial of the OX40 agonist ivuxolimab. These receptors were obtained from an adult with an advanced solid tumor such as melanoma, head and neck, liver or kidney cancer.

The genes are TRBV19 and TRBJ1-6; 7 positions match TRBD1. The germline V gene has CDR1 LNHDA and CDR2 SQIVND (reference sequence). The CDR3 loop spans 14 amino acids. V dropped 4 bases and J dropped 7; count of bases not matched to a gene: 4. The CDR3 nucleotides read TGTGCCAGTAGTAACCGGGACAGAAATTCACCCCTCCACTTT. It codes for CASSNRDRNSPLHF. Filled out from reference TRBV19 and TRBJ1-6, the complete variable domain reads DGGITQSPKYLFRKEGQNVTLSCEQNLNHDAMYWYRQDPGQGLRLIYYSQIVNDFQKGDIAEGYSVSREKKESFPLTVTSAQKNPTAFYLCASSNRDRNSPLHFGNGTRLTVT.

This sequence joins TRBV11-1 and TRBJ1-1; 7 bases agree with TRBD1. The CDR3 has 14 amino acids. V dropped 8 bases and J dropped 1; count of bases not matched to a gene: 7. Germline CDR1 is SGHAT and CDR2 is FQDESV (reference sequence). CDR3 sequence reads: CASLLDRENTEAFF. The CDR3 region has the DNA TGTGCCAGCCTCCTTGACAGGGAGAACACTGAAGCTTTCTTT.

The chain links TRBV11-2 to TRBJ1-1; D may be TRBD1 (5 bases). Germline V gene sequence: CDR1 SGHAT, CDR2 FQNNGV. Trimming took 5 bases from V and 7 from J, leaving 11 bases between them. The CDR3 is 12 amino acids. The CDR3 DNA follows: TGTGCCAGCAGCCAATCAGGGATTGAAGCTTTCTTT. Translating gives CASSQSGIEAFF.

The rearrangement uses TRBV20-1 and TRBJ2-1, with 8 bases fitting TRBD1. V trimming: 6 bases; J trimming: 6 bases; junction bases outside the gene matches: 1. The germline V gene has CDR1 DFQATT and CDR2 SNEGSKA (reference sequence). This CDR3 comprises 11 residues. CDR3 region: CSAGQGNEQFF. The DNA of the CDR3 is TGCAGTGCCGGACAGGGCAATGAGCAGTTCTTC.

The rearrangement uses TRBV23-1 and TRBJ1-5; a possible D gene is TRBD1 (5 bases). TRBV23-1 is an ORF, with its function uncertain. Trimming stripped 4 bases from V and 0 bases from J, with 19 bases between. This CDR3 spans 18 amino acids. In nucleotides, the CDR3 is TGCGCCAGCAGTCCCCTTACGTGGGGGTTTTATAGCAATCAGCCCCAGCATTTT. Its protein product is CASSPLTWGFYSNQPQHF.

This sequence joins TRBV6-6 and TRBJ1-3; no reliable D call. Germline assignment: CDR1 MNHNY and CDR2 SVGAGI (reference sequence). Trimming took 6 bases from V and 4 from J, leaving 16 bases between them. CDR3 length: 15 amino acids. CDR3 bases: TGTGCCAGCAGCCCGGGCCCATCATACGGAAACACCATATATTTT. It yields the protein CASSPGPSYGNTIYF.

The gene calls are TRBV15 and TRBJ2-6; D is undetermined. Deletions cut 1 base from V and 1 base from J, with 11 bases between. Germline V gene data show CDR1 as LNHNV and CDR2 as YYDKDF (reference sequence). The CDR3 totals 17 residues. CDR3 residues: CATSRVARASGANVLTF. The CDR3 DNA reads as TGTGCCACCAGCAGAGTGGCCAGAGCGTCTGGGGCCAACGTCCTGACTTTC.

The chain employs TRBV5-1 and TRBJ1-3; D might be TRBD1 (5 bases). The V gene lost 4 bases and the J gene lost 2 bases, with 19 bases spanning the gap. The CDR3 length is 17 residues. CDR1 is SGHRS and CDR2 is YFSETQ in the germline V gene. CDR3 loop: CASSLGVGRTTGNTIYF. The CDR3, as DNA: TGCGCCAGCAGCCTGGGGGTAGGGCGAACCACTGGAAACACCATATATTTT.

V and J are TRBV7-7 and TRBJ2-2; D ambiguous. This CDR3 has 13 amino acids. Germline CDR1 is SSHAT and CDR2 is FNYEAQ (reference sequence). The V end was cut by 1 base, the J end by 4 bases, with 4 bases between. CDR3 protein: CASSLGSTGELFF. CDR3 DNA: TGTGCCAGCAGCTTAGGGAGCACCGGGGAGCTGTTTTTT.

The V gene is TRBV5-1, the J gene TRBJ1-6, with TRBD1 matching over 10 bases. After removal of 4 bases from V and 7 bases from J, the junction contained 8 bases not matched to a gene. Germline loops: CDR1 SGHRS, CDR2 YFSETQ. This CDR3 is 16 amino acids long. Here the CDR3 reads CASSLIQDRGNSPLHF. CDR3 sequence (DNA): TGCGCCAGCAGCCTAATCCAGGACAGGGGGAATTCACCCCTCCACTTT.

This clone was counted once. This chain links TRBV28 with TRBJ2-3, with D possibly called TRBD1 or TRBD2 (5 bases each). CDR1 MDHEN and CDR2 SYDVKM come from the germline V gene. The CDR3 is 15 residues long. The ends were cut back, 6 bases at V and 0 bases at J, with 13 bases in the middle. The CDR3 DNA reads as TGTGCCAGCAGGACCGGGACGGCTAGCACAGATACGCAGTATTTT. Amino acids: CASRTGTASTDTQYF. Drawing the rest from reference TRBV28 and TRBJ2-3, the complete variable domain is DVKVTQSSRYLVKRTGEKVFLECVQDMDHENMFWYRQDPGLGLRLIYFSYDVKMKEKGDIPEGYSVSREKKERFSLILESASTNQTSMYLCASRTGTASTDTQYFGPGTRLTVL.

The chain couples TRBV7-2 to TRBJ1-2; the D gene is possibly TRBD1 (6 bases). V was trimmed by 0 bases and J by 5 bases, leaving 10 bases between them. Germline CDR1 reads SGHTA; CDR2 reads FQGNSA. CDR3 size: 14 residues. Here the CDR3 DNA reads TGTGCCAGCAGCTTAGCGCTCCAGGGGTATGGCTACACCTTC. Protein sequence: CASSLALQGYGYTF.

With respect to this clone: Other DNA sequences within the sample encode an identical CDR3. This chain joins TRBV4-2 and TRBJ1-5; no clear D gene. Germline loops: CDR1 LGHNA, CDR2 YNFKEQ. The CDR3 covers 15 residues. V was trimmed by 3 bases and J by 3 bases, leaving 12 bases between them. DNA for the CDR3: TGTGCCAGCAGCCAGCTGGGAGGGATCAATCAGCCCCAGCATTTT. Protein product: CASSQLGGINQPQHF.

The chain couples TRBV28 to TRBJ2-3; 10 nucleotides match TRBD2. The CDR3 runs 18 residues. The V segment lost 2 bases and the J segment 4 bases; nucleotides outside the gene matches: 12. Germline CDR1 MDHEN, CDR2 SYDVKM. The CDR3 bases are TGTGCCAGCAGTTTAAGGCTAGCGGGGGCCGCTAGACCAGATACGCAGTATTTT. This translates into CASSLRLAGAARPDTQYF.

This clone appeared once. This chain connects TRBV11-2 to TRBJ1-3; weak D call: TRBD1 (5 bases). Germline CDR1 reads SGHAT; CDR2 reads FQNNGV. V dropped 3 bases and J dropped 3 bases, with 12 bases sitting between them. This CDR3 has 15 amino acids. DNA for the CDR3: TGTGCCAGCAGCTTGGGGCCTAACCATGGAAACACCATATATTTT. It codes for CASSLGPNHGNTIYF.

This rearrangement joins TRBV5-4 to TRBJ1-6, with D tentatively TRBD1 (6 bases). Germline CDR1 is SGHNT and CDR2 is YYREEE (reference sequence). The V end was cut by 3 bases, the J end by 5 bases, with 15 bases between. CDR3 length equals 16 residues. This chain's CDR3 is CASSSSRGGDNSPLHF. The CDR3 DNA sequence: TGTGCCAGCAGCTCCAGCAGGGGAGGGGATAATTCACCCCTCCACTTT.

The chain links TRBV18 to TRBJ1-1; maybe TRBD1 (5 bases). The CDR3 sequence is 14 residues long. The germline CDR1 and CDR2 sequences are KGHSH and LQKENI. Trimming pared 3 bases from V and 4 bases from J, leaving 12 bases between. The CDR3 nucleotides are TGTGCCAGCTCACCCAGGGAATCGGGCACTGAAGCTTTCTTT. It translates to CASSPRESGTEAFF.

The chain recombines TRBV5-1 with TRBJ2-5, with D tentatively TRBD1 (6 bases). The CDR3 totals 15 residues. CDR1 is SGHRS, CDR2 YFSETQ, per germline. V was pared by 4 bases and J by 2 bases, with 15 bases between. The CDR3 DNA is TGCGCCAGCAGCGCGGACAGCCCCACTCAAGAGACCCAGTACTTC. Protein sequence: CASSADSPTQETQYF.

The DNA for the CDR3 is TGTGCCAGCAGCTTAGACACGCCGGACAATCAGCCCCAGCATTTT. It is translated as CASSLDTPDNQPQHF. The chain uses TRBV7-8 and TRBJ1-5; D uncertain. Germline lookup yields CDR1 SGHVS and CDR2 FQNEAQ. Trimming stripped 1 base from V and 3 bases from J, with 10 bases between. This CDR3 comprises 15 residues.

This clone has just a few counts. This chain connects TRBV5-1 to TRBJ1-5; no reliable D call. Looked up from germline, CDR1 is SGHRS and CDR2 is YFSETQ. V was clipped by 3 bases and J by 4 bases, with 11 bases between them. This CDR3 has 14 amino acids. The DNA for the CDR3 is TGCGCCAGCAGCTCGGACGGTGGAAATCAGCCCCAGCATTTT. Protein: CASSSDGGNQPQHF.

The chain has TRBV19 and TRBJ1-5, with D unclear. V was cut by 6 bases and J by 3 bases, with 9 bases left in between. Per germline, CDR1 LNHDA and CDR2 SQIVND (reference sequence). This CDR3 has 13 residues. The CDR3 region is CASSDGLNQPQHF. DNA of the CDR3: TGTGCCAGTAGCGACGGCCTCAATCAGCCCCAGCATTTT.